The TCR beta chain under discussion was sequenced for a study of shared clonotypes between healthy human individuals. Study background: Three plates each covered CD4 naive and memory; CD8 naive two, CD8 memory one.

Germline CDR1 reads MNHEY; CDR2 reads SMNVEV (reference sequence). The ends were cut back, 5 bases at V and 3 bases at J, with 11 bases in the middle. This CDR3 has 13 amino acids. Naive CD8 cells lacked CD45RO, underwent positive selection for CCR7 and left out terminally differentiated effector memory CD45RA+ cells. On this clone: Its antigen is as yet unknown.

Notes on the study in general: An anticipated effect of sequencing depth on clonotype sharing among donors was recognized.

The authors split each subset's genomic DNA evenly across several immunoSEQ plates. For sorted subsets, about 200 ng DNA per replicate equaled about 31,000 T cell genomes. The assay was immunoSEQ multiplex PCR, and TCRdb's table has in-frame clones only and misses some. The profile shows around 1.9 million clones, just over 90% of them singletons. This clonotype was sampled from a man aged 18 to 30 in good health. Some clones in this sample may be carry-over from other donors' samples. Material: naive CD8+ T cells from PBMCs. The chain uses TRBV27 and TRBJ2-7; the D gene is possibly TRBD2 (6 bases). The CDR3 DNA reads TGTGCCAGCAGTCAGGACTACGGCTACGAGCAGTACTTC. Protein sequence: CASSQDYGYEQYF.